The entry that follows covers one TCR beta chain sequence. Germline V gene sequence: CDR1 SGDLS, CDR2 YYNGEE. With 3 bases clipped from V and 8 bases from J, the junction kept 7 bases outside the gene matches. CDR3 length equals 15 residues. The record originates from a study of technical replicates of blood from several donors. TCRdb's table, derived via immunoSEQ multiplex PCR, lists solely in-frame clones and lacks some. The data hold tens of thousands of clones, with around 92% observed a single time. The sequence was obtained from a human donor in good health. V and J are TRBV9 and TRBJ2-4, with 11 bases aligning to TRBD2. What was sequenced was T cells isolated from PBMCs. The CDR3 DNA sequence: TGTGCCAGCAGCGGGGGAACTAGCGGGAGTCACATTCAGTACTTC. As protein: CASSGGTSGSHIQYF. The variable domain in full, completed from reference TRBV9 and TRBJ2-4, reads DSGVTQTPKHLITATGQRVTLRCSPRSGDLSVYWYQQSLDQGLQFLIQYYNGEERAKGNILERFSAQQFPDLHSELNLSSLELGDSALYFCASSGGTSGSHIQYFGAGTRLSVL.